This T cell receptor (beta chain) came from a study of metastatic and nonmetastatic thyroid tumors. About the study: Across blood and tumor or nodule tissue, repertoires from malignant and benign thyroid patients were compared with one another. Regarding the study as a whole: Reported TCR beta diversity, measured in blood and tumor, was significantly higher for malignant thyroid tumors than for benign nodules.

Patients were all untreated before their thyroid surgery. Study processing details: In papillary thyroid cancer, a distant-metastasis classifier was built using CDR3 differences across clinicopathological groups. TCRdb re-called the PCR reads through MiXCR. TCRdb assigned the V and J calls; the authors' analysis was not used. The data hold roughly 65,000 clones, with 14% observed a single time. There are 13 residues in the CDR3. V was trimmed by 6 bases and J by 8 bases, leaving 16 bases between them. In the case of this clone: The antigen is not known.

Sequencing was done on a sample of blood. The clonotype was recovered from a male donor with papillary thyroid cancer or a benign thyroid nodule (not recorded which). Some clones in this sample may be carry-over from other donors' samples. This chain uses TRBV12-3 or TRBV12-4 with TRBJ1-1; no clear D. The chain's CDR3 is CASSPAVHLEAFF. In nucleotides, the CDR3 is TGTGCCAGCAGCCCTGCGGTGCATCTCGAAGCTTTCTTT.